Detailed here is one T cell receptor (beta chain). Its antigen is unknown. No base quality information exists; no much larger clone differs at one position. In the prospective study, participants were about 18 to 95 years old, resided in approximately 25 geographic areas of the United States, and were enrolled through a virtual design. To assign participants to cohorts, the prospective study relied on clinical history that participants themselves reported in a screening survey and a study questionnaire. In the prospective study, whole blood, serum and a nasopharyngeal or oropharyngeal swab were collected from each participant by mobile phlebotomists. Additional blood draws and questionnaires over an approximately 2-month period could optionally be provided by prospective study participants. Before DNA extraction, blood samples from the prospective study were shipped at room temperature or frozen.

TCRbeta CDR3 regions were amplified from genomic DNA by means of the immunoSEQ Assay, a bias-controlled multiplex PCR. The paper's processing steps were these. Nucleated cell counts per sample were estimated from amplification of reference gene primers within the assay. To quantify the absolute abundance of each unique TCRbeta CDR3 rearrangement, sequence reads were collapsed and filtered. Productive Simpson clonality was computed per sample as the square root of Simpson's diversity index over productive rearrangements. This immuneACCESS table, as held by TCRdb, lists in-frame sequences with V and J called but not all clones. Of the missing ones, under half trace to an unresolved V gene in checked studies; the others have no known cause. For V, J and clone size, that table is used; D and trimming come from the DNA. In this sample the table shows over 200,000 clones, 85% to 90% of which occur a single time. Of the sample, 3.5% to 4% falls within the top ten clones.

The data are from a study of blood T cell repertoires in COVID-19 (dated by TCRdb to 2018 to 2020). For the study in its entirety: The collaborator samples originated in the United States, Italy and Spain and spanned the acute and convalescent phases of COVID-19. The material from the prospective study consisted of cDNA or gDNA derived from T cells, B-cell-depleted T cells, or PBMCs. The dataset comprised deeply sampled blood TCRbeta repertoires from subjects exposed to, actively infected with, or recovered from COVID-19. The repertoires were released in a freely available public database meant as a resource for research on the immune response to SARS-CoV-2. Samples were obtained from the ongoing ImmuneRACE study (first 160 participants) and from over 1,000 subjects provided by 6 global collaborators. The sample metadata nearly always contained a de-identified subject ID, COVID-19 status, age in years and sex. Where HLA class I and class II types were available, the types were taken from metadata supplied by the sample provider, not from assay-based typing. What the research found in general, with its limitations: How much clinical and demographic metadata was included differed by source and by participant, and the metadata was provided uncurated.

Source material: PBMCs or T cells enriched from blood (not recorded which). This TCR derives from a woman between 25 and 40 years old with acute COVID-19.

The CDR3 sequence is CASSLAQGDQETQYF. DNA sequence: TGTGCCAGCAGCTTGGCACAGGGGGATCAAGAGACCCAGTACTTC. Recombination connected TRBV5-4 to TRBJ2-5; TRBD1 matches 8 bases in the middle. Reading the germline V gene (reference sequence) gives CDR1 SGHNT and CDR2 YYREEE. Germline trimming amounts to 0 bases on V and 2 bases on J, with 3 as the count of junction bases outside the gene matches. From its cysteine to its phenylalanine, the CDR3 spans 15 amino acids. Left in the record is the CDR3 DNA by itself, 45 bases read in frame from the first base.